These 15 T cell receptor beta chains were all obtained from the same sample, sequenced in a study of T cell changes during pregnancy in multiple sclerosis (dated by TCRdb to the late 2010s). The library was made by the immunoSEQ multiplex PCR assay. This is the immuneACCESS table as TCRdb keeps it, with only in-frame sequences that have V and J called. A part of the clones is gone; compared with another copy, unresolved V genes explain less than half, and the rest is unexplained. The sample profile shows fewer than 45,000 clones; 88% of them were found once. 5.5% to 7.5% of the sample is in the top ten clones. The sample in question was CD8+ T cells from peripheral blood mononuclear cells, obtained in the third trimester of pregnancy. The receptors were sampled from a female donor with multiple sclerosis, enrolled in a pregnancy study.

This chain uses TRBV30 with TRBJ1-1; 8 bases are shared with TRBD1. The CDR3 is 16 amino acids. J gave up 5 bases and V 7 bases, and 18 bases lay outside the gene matches. The germline CDR1 and CDR2 sequences are GTSNPN and SVGIG (reference sequence). The CDR3: CASRGGQGAFGTEAFF. The CDR3 nucleotides read TGTGCCTCGAGGGGTGGGCAGGGGGCCTTCGGGACTGAAGCTTTCTTT.

The chain recombines TRBV4-2 with TRBJ2-7, with D perhaps matching TRBD2 (7 bases). The V end was cut by 1 base, the J end by 3 bases, with 16 bases between. The CDR3 sequence is 16 residues long. Germline V gene data show CDR1 as LGHNA and CDR2 as YNFKEQ. The CDR3 sequence is CASSQGAGEGYYEQYF. DNA for the CDR3: TGTGCCAGCAGCCAAGGTGCAGGGGAGGGGTACTACGAGCAGTACTTC.

This clone was seen a single time. The chain uses TRBV5-1 and TRBJ2-3; D perhaps matches TRBD2 (7 bases). The V and J ends lost 0 bases and 1 base respectively, with 12 bases between them. This CDR3 has 16 amino acids. CDR1 and CDR2 (germline): SGHRS, YFSETQ. The CDR3 DNA sequence: TGCGCCAGCAGCTTGGTTGGGGGGGCCCGCACAGATACGCAGTATTTT. It translates to CASSLVGGARTDTQYF.

The chain employs TRBV5-6 and TRBJ1-2; D remains unclear. The V and J ends lost 2 bases and 6 bases respectively, with 5 bases between them. Germline-derived CDR1 and CDR2 are SGHDT and YYEEEE. The CDR3 extends over 11 amino acids. As DNA, the CDR3 is TGTGCCAGCAGCTTCGGGGATGGCTACACCTTC. It is translated as CASSFGDGYTF. The entire variable domain, with the rest obtained from reference TRBV5-6 and TRBJ1-2, is as follows: DAGVTQSPTHLIKTRGQQVTLRCSPKSGHDTVSWYQQALGQGPQFIFQYYEEEERQRGNFPDRFSGHQFPNYSSELNVNALLLGDSALYLCASSFGDGYTFGSGTRLTVV.

CDR3 sequence (DNA): TGTGCCAGCTCACCACCCCCAGGGGGCTCTGGAAACACCATATATTTT. As protein: CASSPPPGGSGNTIYF. This chain uses TRBV18 with TRBJ1-3, with 7 bases fitting TRBD1. The CDR3 contains 16 residues. V was pared by 0 bases and J by 0 bases, with 2 bases of the junction left unmatched. The germline gives CDR1 KGHSH, CDR2 LQKENI.

The chain employs TRBV7-3 and TRBJ1-1, with D perhaps TRBD1 (5 bases). Germline assignment: CDR1 SGHTA and CDR2 FQGTGA. The CDR3 covers 13 residues. V was trimmed by 5 bases and J by 6 bases, leaving 13 bases between them. CDR3 residues: CASSPGGRAEAFF. CDR3 DNA sequence: TGTGCCAGCAGCCCCGGGGGGAGGGCTGAAGCTTTCTTT. Combining the CDR3 with reference TRBV7-3 and TRBJ1-1 gives the whole variable domain GAGVSQTPSNKVTEKGKYVELRCDPISGHTALYWYRQSLGQGPEFLIYFQGTGAADDSGLPNDRFFAVRPEGSVSTLKIQRTERGDSAVYLCASSPGGRAEAFFGQGTRLTVV.

This clone was seen only once. Other DNA sequences within the sample encode an identical CDR3. The rearrangement links TRBV6-4 to TRBJ2-3, with 7 bases identical to TRBD2. The junction had 3 bases not matched to a gene; V was cut back by 0 bases and J by 3 bases. Germline V gives CDR1 MRHNA, CDR2 SNTAGT. The CDR3 spans 15 residues. The chain's CDR3 is CASSDSGGGTDTQYF. In DNA, the CDR3 is TGTGCCAGCAGTGACTCTGGGGGGGGGACAGATACGCAGTATTTT.

The V call is TRBV29-1, the J call TRBJ1-2; a possible D gene is TRBD1 (6 bases). CDR1 is SQVTM and CDR2 is ANQGSEA in the germline V gene. The CDR3 runs to 16 residues. Trimming pared 2 bases from V and 8 bases from J, leaving 24 bases between. CDR3 sequence: CSVEQGPMEFSKGYTF. CDR3 bases: TGCAGCGTTGAACAGGGGCCGATGGAATTTAGTAAAGGCTACACCTTC.

The chain joins TRBV5-8 to TRBJ1-2; maybe TRBD1 (5 bases). CDR1 SGHTS and CDR2 YDEGEE come from the germline V gene. V gave up 4 bases and J gave up 0 bases, with 13 bases separating them. This CDR3 region has 15 residues. The CDR3 reads CASSARTRANYGYTF. The CDR3 nucleotides are TGTGCCAGCAGCGCCCGGACAAGAGCTAACTATGGCTACACCTTC.

The gene calls are TRBV7-2 and TRBJ1-5; unclear D gene. The CDR3 spans 16 residues. With 7 bases removed from V and 0 bases from J, the gap between germline ends came to 16 bases. Germline CDR1 is SGHTA and CDR2 is FQGNSA. The CDR3 bases are TGTGCCAGCACCCCTTTTAGCGGCGGTAGCAATCAGCCCCAGCATTTT. Translating gives CASTPFSGGSNQPQHF.

A word on this clone: Other DNA sequences from this sample encode an identical CDR3 as well. The rearrangement links TRBV5-1 to TRBJ2-7; 8 bases match TRBD1. With 4 bases clipped from V and 6 bases from J, the junction kept 9 bases outside the gene matches. This CDR3 region has 14 residues. CDR1 SGHRS and CDR2 YFSETQ come from the germline V gene. The chain's CDR3 is CASSPRGLKGEQYF. The CDR3 DNA reads as TGCGCCAGCAGCCCCAGGGGGCTTAAGGGCGAGCAGTACTTC.

The V and J genes are TRBV27 and TRBJ2-7; the D gene is possibly TRBD2 (6 bases). Germline V lookup: CDR1 MNHEY, CDR2 SMNVEV (reference sequence). There are 12 residues in the CDR3. The CDR3, as DNA: TGTGGGGCGGGGCCACTATCCTACGAGCAGTACTTC. Translated: CGAGPLSYEQYF.

CDR3 protein: CAISDPAQQGLQETQYF. Written as DNA, the CDR3 is TGTGCCATCAGTGACCCGGCGCAACAGGGGCTACAAGAGACCCAGTACTTC. V is TRBV10-3 and J is TRBJ2-5; TRBD1 aligns across 7 bases. Looked up from germline, CDR1 is ENHRY and CDR2 is SYGVKD. V trimming: 3 bases; J trimming: 2 bases; junction bases outside the gene matches: 12. The length of the CDR3 is 17 residues.

This clone was observed a single time. This chain connects TRBV30 to TRBJ2-3, with 8 bases lining up with TRBD2. Germline V gene data show CDR1 as GTSNPN and CDR2 as SVGIG (reference sequence). The CDR3 consists of 15 residues. The trim removed 0 bases at V and 5 bases at J, leaving 7 bases unmatched. CDR3 amino acids: CAWSVGGGPGDTQYF. Written as DNA, the CDR3 is TGTGCCTGGAGTGTAGGCGGGGGGCCGGGAGATACGCAGTATTTT.

This chain links TRBV19 with TRBJ1-1; D is unclear. Germline V lookup: CDR1 LNHDA, CDR2 SQIVND (reference sequence). V was clipped by 7 bases and J by 0 bases, with 12 bases between them. CDR3 size: 14 residues. The DNA for the CDR3 is TGTGCCAGTAATCTGAGACACATGAACACTGAAGCTTTCTTT. This codes for CASNLRHMNTEAFF.